Sequencing of this T cell receptor beta chain was carried out in a study of CXCR3-negative and CXCR3-positive naive CD8 T cells. A CD45RO-CCR7+CD27+CD95- profile was what naive CD8+ T cells displayed. Germline loops: CDR1 MNHEY, CDR2 SMNVEV (reference sequence). This CDR3 spans 12 amino acids. TRB cDNA was prepared as libraries by UMI-labeled 5' RACE. TCRdb re-called the 5' RACE reads; one entry per CDR3 protein, DNA not given. The table lists more than 100,000 distinct CDR3 sequences. Broader study findings: For CXCR3-positive naive cells, TRB CDR3s were more hydrophobic than those of CXCR3-negative naive cells. Naive CXCR3-positive and CXCR3-negative cells shared similar TRBV-TRBJ usage, unlike memory cells.

A word on this clonotype: Its antigen is still unknown.

The rearrangement joins TRBV27 to TRBJ1-1. Sequences were obtained from naive CXCR3+ CD8+ T cells from blood. Described subset: CD45RO-CCR7+CD27+CD95- naive CD8+ T cells expressing CXCR3 (TNR3+). The clonotype comes from a human donor in good health. Some clones in this sample may be carry-over from other donors' samples. CDR3 region: CASSDRFTEAFF.